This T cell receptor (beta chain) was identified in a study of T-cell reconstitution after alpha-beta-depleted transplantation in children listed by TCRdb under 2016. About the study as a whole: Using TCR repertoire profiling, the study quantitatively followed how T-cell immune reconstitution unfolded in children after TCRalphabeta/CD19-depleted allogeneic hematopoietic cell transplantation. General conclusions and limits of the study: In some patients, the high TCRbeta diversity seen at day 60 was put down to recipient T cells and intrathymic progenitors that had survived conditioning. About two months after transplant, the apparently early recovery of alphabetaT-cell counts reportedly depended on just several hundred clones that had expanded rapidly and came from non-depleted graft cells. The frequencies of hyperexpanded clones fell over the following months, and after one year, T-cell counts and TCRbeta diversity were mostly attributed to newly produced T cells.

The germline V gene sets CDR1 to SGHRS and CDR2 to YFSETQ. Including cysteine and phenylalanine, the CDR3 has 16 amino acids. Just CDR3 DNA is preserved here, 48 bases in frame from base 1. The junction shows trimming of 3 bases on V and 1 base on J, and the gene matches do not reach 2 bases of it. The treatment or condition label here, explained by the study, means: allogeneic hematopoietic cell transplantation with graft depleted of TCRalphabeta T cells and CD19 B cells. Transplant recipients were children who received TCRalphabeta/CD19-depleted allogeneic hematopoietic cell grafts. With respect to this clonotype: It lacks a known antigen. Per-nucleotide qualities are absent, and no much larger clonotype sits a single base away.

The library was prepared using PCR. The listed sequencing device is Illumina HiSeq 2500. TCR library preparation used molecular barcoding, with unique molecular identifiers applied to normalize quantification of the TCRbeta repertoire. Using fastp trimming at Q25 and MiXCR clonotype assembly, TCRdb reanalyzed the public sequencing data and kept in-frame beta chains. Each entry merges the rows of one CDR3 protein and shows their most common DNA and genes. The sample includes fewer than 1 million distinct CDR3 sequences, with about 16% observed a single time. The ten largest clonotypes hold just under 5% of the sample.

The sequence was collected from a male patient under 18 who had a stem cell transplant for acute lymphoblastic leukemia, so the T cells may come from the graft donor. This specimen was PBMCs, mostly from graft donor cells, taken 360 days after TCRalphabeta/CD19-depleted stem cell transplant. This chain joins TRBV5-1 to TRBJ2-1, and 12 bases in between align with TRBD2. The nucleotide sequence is TGCGCCAGCAGCTATCTAGCGGGAGGGTCCTACAATGAGCAGTTCTTC. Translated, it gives CASSYLAGGSYNEQFF.